Listed below are T cell receptor beta chains from one sample, sequenced in a study of cytomegalovirus exposure and HLA in healthy donors. Assay used: immunoSEQ multiplex PCR; TCRdb lists only in-frame clones, some missing. Seen here are 150,000 to 200,000 clones, roughly four fifths observed once, and the top ten hold 4.5% to 5.5%. What was sequenced was PBMCs. These receptors were taken from a man aged 18-30 years in good health and CMV-seronegative. Both conserved end residues are part of each CDR3. A D gene is named only where the DNA matches it firmly. Rows give clone size only sometimes, using once, few, many, or a class for an expanded clone.

v_gene: TRBV7-6; abundance: few; j_gene: TRBJ1-6; d_gene: .; CDR3nt: TGTGCCAGCAGCTTAACTAGTCTAGATTCACCCCTCCACTTT; CDR3aa: CASSLTSLDSPLHF
v_gene: TRBV18; abundance: .; j_gene: TRBJ1-1; d_gene: .; CDR3nt: TGTGCCAGCTCCTCCAGGGAAGAGGCCACTGAAGCTTTCTTT; CDR3aa: CASSSREEATEAFF
v_gene: TRBV5-4; abundance: .; j_gene: TRBJ1-1; d_gene: .; CDR3nt: TGTGCCAGCAGCTTGGGAAGGGGGATTAACACTGAAGCTTTCTTT; CDR3aa: CASSLGRGINTEAFF
v_gene: TRBV6-6; abundance: .; j_gene: TRBJ1-2; d_gene: .; CDR3nt: TGTGCCAGCAGTCATAGACAGGCCTCTAGCTATGGCTACACCTTC; CDR3aa: CASSHRQASSYGYTF
v_gene: TRBV11-3; abundance: .; j_gene: TRBJ2-7; d_gene: TRBD1; CDR3nt: TGTGCCAGCAGCTCCACAATGTCGACAGGGTACCACGAGCAGTACTTC; CDR3aa: CASSSTMSTGYHEQYF
v_gene: TRBV27; abundance: .; j_gene: TRBJ2-1; d_gene: TRBD2; CDR3nt: TGTGCCAGCAGGACCGGGACTAGCGGGACCTCGAAGCAGTTCTTC; CDR3aa: CASRTGTSGTSKQFF
v_gene: TRBV19; abundance: once; j_gene: TRBJ1-1; d_gene: .; CDR3nt: TGTGCCAGTACCAGAAAGGGGCTGCTGACTGAAGCTTTCTTT; CDR3aa: CASTRKGLLTEAFF
v_gene: TRBV30; abundance: once; j_gene: TRBJ1-2; d_gene: .; CDR3nt: TGTGCCTGGACCAGGGAACAATGGTTCTTCTATGGCTACACCTTC; CDR3aa: CAWTREQWFFYGYTF
v_gene: TRBV7-8; abundance: few; j_gene: TRBJ2-1; d_gene: TRBD2; CDR3nt: TGTGCCAGCAGCACCGGGACTAGCGGTAATGAGCAGTTCTTC; CDR3aa: CASSTGTSGNEQFF
v_gene: TRBV5-6; abundance: .; j_gene: TRBJ2-3; d_gene: .; CDR3nt: TGTGCCAGCAGCCTGACAGATACGCAGTATTTT; CDR3aa: CASSLTDTQYF
v_gene: TRBV9; abundance: .; j_gene: TRBJ1-1; d_gene: .; CDR3nt: TGTGCCAGCAGCCCCTCGGGAGGCATGAACACTGAAGCTTTCTTT; CDR3aa: CASSPSGGMNTEAFF
v_gene: TRBV6-6; abundance: .; j_gene: TRBJ1-4; d_gene: .; CDR3nt: TGTGCCAGCAGTTACGACGGAGCAACTAATGAAAAACTGTTTTTT; CDR3aa: CASSYDGATNEKLFF
v_gene: TRBV4-1; abundance: .; j_gene: TRBJ2-7; d_gene: .; CDR3nt: TGCGCCAGCAGCCAAGTAGAAGGGGCCAACGAGCAGTACTTC; CDR3aa: CASSQVEGANEQYF
v_gene: TRBV25-1; abundance: once; j_gene: TRBJ2-3; d_gene: .; CDR3nt: TGTGCCAGCACACCAGGGCCGGATACGCAGTATTTT; CDR3aa: CASTPGPDTQYF
v_gene: TRBV25-1; abundance: few; j_gene: TRBJ1-2; d_gene: .; CDR3nt: TGTGCCAGCAGTGACGGCTATGGCTACACCTTC; CDR3aa: CASSDGYGYTF
v_gene: TRBV7-8; abundance: .; j_gene: TRBJ2-3; d_gene: .; CDR3nt: TGTGCCAGCACCAGTTTGCTAGCAGGTACAGATACGCAGTATTTT; CDR3aa: CASTSLLAGTDTQYF
v_gene: TRBV5-4; abundance: .; j_gene: TRBJ2-1; d_gene: .; CDR3nt: TGTGCCAGCAGCAAAGACCGGAGCTCCTACAATGAGCAGTTCTTC; CDR3aa: CASSKDRSSYNEQFF
v_gene: TRBV10-3; abundance: .; j_gene: TRBJ1-2; d_gene: .; CDR3nt: TGTGCCACCCCAAACCCGGGGTTCCGGGGCTACACCTTC; CDR3aa: CATPNPGFRGYTF
v_gene: TRBV5-6; abundance: few; j_gene: TRBJ2-1; d_gene: TRBD1; CDR3nt: TGTGCCAGCAGCTCCGGACAGGGGCAATACAATGAGCAGTTCTTC; CDR3aa: CASSSGQGQYNEQFF
v_gene: TRBV7-9; abundance: .; j_gene: TRBJ1-5; d_gene: .; CDR3nt: TGTTCCAGCAGCCATATAGGGGGGGACACCTATAGCAATCAGCCCCAGCATTTT; CDR3aa: CSSSHIGGDTYSNQPQHF
v_gene: TRBV27; abundance: .; j_gene: TRBJ2-7; d_gene: .; CDR3nt: TGTGCCAGCAGTTTTGCCTCGCGCTCCTACGAGCAGTACTTC; CDR3aa: CASSFASRSYEQYF
v_gene: TRBV5-5; abundance: .; j_gene: TRBJ1-1; d_gene: TRBD1; CDR3nt: TGTGCCAGCAGCCGGAACAGGGGGATCACTGAAGCTTTCTTT; CDR3aa: CASSRNRGITEAFF
v_gene: TRBV6-5; abundance: .; j_gene: TRBJ2-7; d_gene: TRBD1; CDR3nt: TGTGCCAGCAGTTACTCATGGGACAGGAGTCCCTACGAGCAGTACTTC; CDR3aa: CASSYSWDRSPYEQYF
v_gene: TRBV5-1; abundance: .; j_gene: TRBJ2-5; d_gene: TRBD2; CDR3nt: TGCGCCAGCAGCTTCAACATAGCGGGGGGGGAAGAGACCCAGTACTTC; CDR3aa: CASSFNIAGGEETQYF
v_gene: TRBV19; abundance: once; j_gene: TRBJ2-3; d_gene: TRBD2; CDR3nt: TGTGCCAGTAGTATAGAGACGGGACTAGCGGGAACAGATACGCAGTATTTT; CDR3aa: CASSIETGLAGTDTQYF
v_gene: TRBV7-9; abundance: once; j_gene: TRBJ2-7; d_gene: TRBD2; CDR3nt: TGTTCCAGCAGCTCTAGCGGGGGGGCCTACGAGCAGTACTTC; CDR3aa: CSSSSSGGAYEQYF
v_gene: TRBV7-2; abundance: .; j_gene: TRBJ1-2; d_gene: .; CDR3nt: TGTGCCAGCAGCTTAGAGGTGACAGCCTATGGCTACACCTTC; CDR3aa: CASSLEVTAYGYTF
v_gene: TRBV2; abundance: .; j_gene: TRBJ1-4; d_gene: .; CDR3nt: TGTGCCAGCAGTATACAGGAGGGAGAAAAACTGTTTTTT; CDR3aa: CASSIQEGEKLFF
v_gene: TRBV7-6; abundance: .; j_gene: TRBJ2-3; d_gene: TRBD2; CDR3nt: TGTGCCAGCAGCTTTCTAGCGGGGGGGATGAGCACAGATACGCAGTATTTT; CDR3aa: CASSFLAGGMSTDTQYF
v_gene: TRBV19; abundance: once; j_gene: TRBJ1-1; d_gene: .; CDR3nt: TGTGCCAGTAGCAGTGTCCCCGGACAGACTGAAGCTTTCTTT; CDR3aa: CASSSVPGQTEAFF
v_gene: TRBV7-9; abundance: .; j_gene: TRBJ2-7; d_gene: .; CDR3nt: TGTGCCAGCAGCTTAGCTCCCGGACAAGTCCTCACCTACGAGCAGTACTTC; CDR3aa: CASSLAPGQVLTYEQYF
v_gene: TRBV6-5; abundance: .; j_gene: TRBJ1-6; d_gene: .; CDR3nt: TGTGCCAGCAGTTTGGGCTCCAACTATAATTCACCCCTCCACTTT; CDR3aa: CASSLGSNYNSPLHF
v_gene: TRBV6-5; abundance: .; j_gene: TRBJ1-1; d_gene: TRBD1; CDR3nt: TGTGCCAGCAAATCCCCGGCAGGGGGCACTGAAGCTTTCTTT; CDR3aa: CASKSPAGGTEAFF
v_gene: TRBV19; abundance: .; j_gene: TRBJ2-1; d_gene: TRBD1; CDR3nt: TGTGCCAGTAGTATTTCCCGTACAGGGGTGGAGAATGAGCAGTTCTTC; CDR3aa: CASSISRTGVENEQFF
v_gene: TRBV9; abundance: .; j_gene: TRBJ2-1; d_gene: TRBD2; CDR3nt: TGTGCCAGCAGCGCTAGCGGGGCTTACAATGAGCAGTTCTTC; CDR3aa: CASSASGAYNEQFF
v_gene: TRBV27; abundance: .; j_gene: TRBJ2-7; d_gene: TRBD1; CDR3nt: TGTGCCAGCAGCCGATCAATCGGACAGGGTCCCTACGAGCAGTACTTC; CDR3aa: CASSRSIGQGPYEQYF
v_gene: TRBV7-2; abundance: .; j_gene: TRBJ2-1; d_gene: TRBD2; CDR3nt: TGTGCCAGCAGCTTAGTCTGGCTAGCGGGAGTGGAGCAGTTCTTC; CDR3aa: CASSLVWLAGVEQFF
v_gene: TRBV19; abundance: .; j_gene: TRBJ1-1; d_gene: TRBD1; CDR3nt: TGTGCCAGTAGTATAGGACAGGGTCGGCGGAACACTGAAGCTTTCTTT; CDR3aa: CASSIGQGRRNTEAFF
v_gene: TRBV9; abundance: .; j_gene: TRBJ1-2; d_gene: TRBD1; CDR3nt: TGTGCCAGCAGCGCCCAGACAGGGGAGAGGTATGGCTACACCTTC; CDR3aa: CASSAQTGERYGYTF
v_gene: TRBV7-9; abundance: .; j_gene: TRBJ2-5; d_gene: .; CDR3nt: TGTGCCAGCAACGGTAGACAGGACCAAGAGACCCAGTACTTC; CDR3aa: CASNGRQDQETQYF
v_gene: TRBV7-3; abundance: .; j_gene: TRBJ2-5; d_gene: .; CDR3nt: TGTGCCAGCAGCACCGTTGCGGGGACGGTATTTCAGTACTTC; CDR3aa: CASSTVAGTVFQYF
v_gene: TRBV27; abundance: .; j_gene: TRBJ2-3; d_gene: .; CDR3nt: TGTGCCACCGTAGGAGGGGGCGATGGAACAGATACGCAGTATTTT; CDR3aa: CATVGGGDGTDTQYF
v_gene: TRBV27; abundance: .; j_gene: TRBJ2-7; d_gene: .; CDR3nt: TGTGCCAGCAGTTCCTCCCACGAGCAGTACTTC; CDR3aa: CASSSSHEQYF
v_gene: TRBV6-5; abundance: .; j_gene: TRBJ1-1; d_gene: .; CDR3nt: TGTGCCAGCAGTTACCTGACTGGCAACACTGAAGCTTTCTTT; CDR3aa: CASSYLTGNTEAFF
v_gene: TRBV18; abundance: .; j_gene: TRBJ1-2; d_gene: TRBD1; CDR3nt: TGTGCCAGCTCACCACAGGGACAGGGAGTGTTTGGAGGCTACACCTTC; CDR3aa: CASSPQGQGVFGGYTF
v_gene: TRBV18; abundance: .; j_gene: TRBJ1-1; d_gene: .; CDR3nt: TGTGCCAGCAGCCCGAAGGCCACAGGGAGAGGTACTGAAGCTTTCTTT; CDR3aa: CASSPKATGRGTEAFF
v_gene: TRBV6-5; abundance: .; j_gene: TRBJ1-6; d_gene: .; CDR3nt: TGTGCCAGCAAAAAGGCCGGGGATTCACCCCTCCACTTT; CDR3aa: CASKKAGDSPLHF
v_gene: TRBV11-3; abundance: .; j_gene: TRBJ2-1; d_gene: TRBD2; CDR3nt: TGTGCCAGCAGCTTGGGACTAGCGGGAGTTGAGCAGTTCTTC; CDR3aa: CASSLGLAGVEQFF
v_gene: TRBV10-1; abundance: .; j_gene: TRBJ2-6; d_gene: .; CDR3nt: TGCGCCAGGGGGGGGGCAGGGGGCCCGAATAGTGGCAACGTCCTGACTTTC; CDR3aa: CARGGAGGPNSGNVLTF
v_gene: TRBV29-1; abundance: .; j_gene: TRBJ1-2; d_gene: .; CDR3nt: TGCAGCGTGCCACAGGGAAATCATGGCTACACCTTC; CDR3aa: CSVPQGNHGYTF
v_gene: TRBV19; abundance: .; j_gene: TRBJ1-1; d_gene: TRBD1; CDR3nt: TGTGCCAGTAGTATCCGAGAGGGACAGGGTTCAAACACTGAAGCTTTCTTT; CDR3aa: CASSIREGQGSNTEAFF
v_gene: TRBV28; abundance: .; j_gene: TRBJ1-2; d_gene: .; CDR3nt: TGTGCCAGCAGTTCTACAGGGACCTATGGCTACACCTTC; CDR3aa: CASSSTGTYGYTF
v_gene: TRBV9; abundance: few; j_gene: TRBJ1-2; d_gene: .; CDR3nt: TGTGCCAGCAGGATCGGGACAACCTATGGCTACACCTTC; CDR3aa: CASRIGTTYGYTF
v_gene: TRBV27; abundance: .; j_gene: TRBJ2-7; d_gene: .; CDR3nt: TGTGCCAGCACCCCTAGTAACGAGCAGTACTTC; CDR3aa: CASTPSNEQYF